This entry is about one T cell receptor beta chain. Its antigen is unknown. This sample was taken from a study of CXCR3-negative and CXCR3-positive naive CD8 T cells. Broader study findings: CXCR3-expressing naive cells carried TRB CDR3s more hydrophobic than those of CXCR3-negative naive cells.

Germline CDR1 is MNHEY and CDR2 is SMNVEV (reference sequence). The CDR3 has 15 amino acids. It was by 5' RACE with UMI labels that the TRB cDNA libraries were prepared. For each CDR3 protein, TCRdb gives one entry from its re-call of the 5' RACE reads, without DNA. This sample carries under 150,000 distinct CDR3 sequences, with 0.41% going to the ten biggest clones. This chain links TRBV27 with TRBJ2-2. The sequenced sample was naive CXCR3+ CD8+ T cells from blood. Specified subset: CD45RO-CCR7+CD27+CD95- naive CD8+ T cells expressing CXCR3 (TNR3+). The TCR originated in a human donor in good health. Some clones in this sample may be carry-over from other donors' samples. The CDR3 is CASSTAFINTGELFF.